Below, one T cell receptor (beta chain) is given with its context. Its antigen target is currently unknown. No base quality values were provided; no much bigger clone lies one nucleotide off. The sample is drawn from a study of blood T cells in healthy people across ages (dated by TCRdb to 2013 to 2016). Regarding the complete study: Template switching captured roughly one uniquely barcoded TCR beta cDNA molecule per two T cells in model experiments. Two additional independent replicas of 1 million unique cDNA reads from the same blood draw were analyzed for two donors (one aged 18 to 30 and one aged 80 or older). Age-related changes in TCR beta repertoire diversity were measured in the study by deep sequencing normalized with unique cDNA molecular identifiers. To avoid experimental bias, donors of different ages were randomly spread across the sequencing lanes. The donors were divided into four age groups: young (average approximately 15 years), middle-aged (approximately 39), aged (about 60) and long-lived (about 90).

Preparation of the library involved 5' RACE. The second PCR ran for about 7 to 11 cycles and used a J-beta primer mix along with a sample-barcoded 5' primer. A template-switch 5' adaptor carrying 12 random nucleotides introduced a unique molecular identifier onto each TCR beta cDNA molecule. Each sample yielded at least 3 million CDR3-containing paired-end reads. First-strand cDNA synthesis was performed from all RNA using the Mint cDNA synthesis kit, with priming by a TRBC-specific oligonucleotide. After uracil-DNA glycosylase treatment, a first 18-cycle PCR used universal primers M1SS and BC2_uni_R on all cDNA. As for the original processing: For normalization, 1 million high-quality reads, each with a distinct molecular identifier, were randomly selected from each sample. Instead of being binned into consensus sequences, reads with shared molecular identifiers were discarded. MiTCR, with a Q25 quality threshold and the strictest error-elimination algorithm, was used for CDR3 identification, clonotype clustering and error correction. A nonparametric unseen species model with Euler transformation was used to estimate lower-bound total TCR beta diversity. The public reads were run again by TCRdb, first through fastp at Q25 and then through MiXCR, and only productive beta chains were kept. CDR3 protein sequences are deduplicated, and each keeps its most common genes and DNA. TCRdb, rather than the study authors, made the V and J calls. Across this sample there are around 1,800,000 distinct CDR3 sequences, with around 42% seen only once. About 23% of the sample is taken by the ten largest.

A distance of 11 bases separates the germline ends of V and J, which lose 9 bases and 0 bases respectively. There are 13 amino acids in the CDR3, from cysteine to phenylalanine inclusive. The read is trimmed to its CDR3 DNA, 39 bases read in frame from base 1. The germline V gene sets CDR1 to SNHLY and CDR2 to FYNNEI. Summary of the overall study and its limitations: Donor CMV infection status was unknown, potentially confounding age-related changes in expanded clonotypes. Since profiling was done on bulk unsorted PBMCs, naive and antigen-experienced compartments could not be conclusively compared. Compared with the aged group, the long-lived group had more naive CD4+ T cells, fewer expanded clones and increased TCR diversity, a pattern suggesting age selection. Total diversity estimates from one million sequenced T cells were considered lower bounds and underestimates. As age increased, observed TCR beta diversity per million T cells dropped in a roughly linear way, and a significant reduction was already evident by age 40. The percentage of naive T cells measured by flow cytometry correlated strongly with observed TCR beta diversity.

Donors were 30 to 45 systemically healthy Caucasian individuals from Russia aged roughly 6 to 100 years. Each donor gave about 9.2 milliliters of peripheral blood, drawn into EDTA-treated Vacutainer tubes. PBMCs were isolated by Ficoll-Paque density-gradient centrifugation, with at least 6 million obtained per sample. Total RNA, at least 5 micrograms per sample, was extracted from PBMCs with Trizol reagent. For every donor, flow cytometry on a PBMC aliquot measured the percentage of naive CD45RAhigh/CD27high T cells. The sequenced sample consisted of blood. The sequence was collected from a human donor in good health. The V and J genes are TRBV2 and TRBJ1-1; the D gene remains uncertain. The DNA sequence is TGTGCCAGTATATTTCACATGAACACTGAAGCTTTCTTT. It is translated as CASIFHMNTEAFF.